Sequencing of this T cell receptor (beta chain) was carried out in a study of blood T cell repertoires in COVID-19. Measured with immunoSEQ multiplex PCR; TCRdb has only the in-frame clones, and not every one. Of approximately 170,000 clones listed, about 83% were seen once; the top ten hold roughly 2%. This clone was recorded a few times. Trimming took 5 bases from V and 13 from J; bases not matched to a gene: 19. The CDR3 consists of 16 residues. In germline, CDR1 is SGHTA, CDR2 FQGNSA. V and J are TRBV7-2 and TRBJ2-1; TRBD1 aligns across 8 bases. Specimen: peripheral blood. The sequence was obtained from an elderly woman with acute or convalescent COVID-19. CDR3 coding DNA: TGTGCCAGCAGCGTCAGGCAGGGACAGGCGATGAACCAACAGTTCTTC. The encoded protein is CASSVRQGQAMNQQFF.